What follows are 7 T cell receptor beta chains derived from one specimen sequenced in a study of PD-L1 blockade in urothelial cancer. Generated by immunoSEQ multiplex PCR, the TCRdb table keeps only in-frame clones and is missing some. The table lists about 130,000 clones, around 86% of them singletons. The time point is: peripheral blood 6 weeks after treatment start. This specimen consisted of PBMCs, obtained around atezolizumab (anti-PD-L1) treatment. The origin of the receptors is a man in his forties or fifties with urothelial cancer.

This clone showed up just a few times. This chain uses TRBV19 with TRBJ1-2, with D tentatively TRBD1 (6 bases). Per germline, CDR1 LNHDA and CDR2 SQIVND (reference sequence). The CDR3 sequence is 14 residues long. V lost 6 bases, J lost 0 bases, and 11 bases lay in between. The CDR3 loop reads CASSEDSANYGYTF. CDR3 nucleotides: TGTGCCAGTAGCGAGGACAGCGCTAACTATGGCTACACCTTC.

This clone was counted many times. The J gene is TRBJ2-1, the V gene TRBV4-1; TRBD2 aligns across 10 bases. J gave up 8 bases and V 1 base, and 14 bases lay outside the gene matches. This CDR3 spans 18 amino acids. Germline assignment: CDR1 MGHRA and CDR2 YSYEKL. Here the CDR3 DNA reads TGCGCCAGCAGCCAAGCCATACCCCCTAGCGGGAGTGGAGATGAGCAGTTCTTC. Translated: CASSQAIPPSGSGDEQFF.

The V call is TRBV4-1, the J call TRBJ2-3, with a weak D call TRBD1 (5 bases). Trimming removed 1 base from V and 3 bases from J, with 5 bases in between. The CDR3 consists of 13 residues. Germline CDR1 MGHRA, CDR2 YSYEKL. This CDR3 is CASSQAGTDTQYF. CDR3 DNA sequence: TGCGCCAGCAGCCAAGCAGGGACAGATACGCAGTATTTT.

The chain has TRBV5-6 and TRBJ2-1, with no clear D. The germline V gene has CDR1 SGHDT and CDR2 YYEEEE. There are 14 residues in the CDR3. Trimming took off 0 bases at V and 8 bases at J, with 12 bases between the two ends. DNA for the CDR3: TGTGCCAGCAGCTTGGAAAGGAGATCCTATGAGCAGTTCTTC. Its protein is CASSLERRSYEQFF.

The chain carries TRBV12-2 and TRBJ2-7; the table's D call, TRBD2, has no DNA check behind it. TRBV12-2 is listed as a pseudogene. CDR3 length: 19 residues. The CDR3 coding sequence is TGTGCAAGTCGCTTAGCGTGTGAGGCGGGAGCTACTTCGATTTACGAGCAGTACTTC. Amino acids: CASRLACEAGATSIYEQYF.

This chain uses TRBV7-9 with TRBJ2-1; D unresolved. Trimming cost V 6 bases and J 2 bases, with 17 bases left between them. CDR1 and CDR2 (germline): SEHNR, FQNEAQ (reference sequence). CDR3 length equals 16 residues. The CDR3 protein is CASSSGLVPPYNEQFF. CDR3 in DNA: TGTGCCAGCAGTTCAGGATTAGTGCCGCCCTACAATGAGCAGTTCTTC. Drawing the rest from reference TRBV7-9 and TRBJ2-1, the complete variable domain is DTGVSQNPRHKITKRGQNVTFRCDPISEHNRLYWYRQTLGQGPEFLTYFQNEAQLEKSRLLSDRFSAERPKGSFSTLEIQRTEQGDSAMYLCASSSGLVPPYNEQFFGPGTRLTVL.

The chain is built from TRBV11-2 and TRBJ1-5; D remains unclear. The CDR3 sequence is 13 residues long. Germline lookup yields CDR1 SGHAT and CDR2 FQNNGV. Trimming cost V 2 bases and J 0 bases, with 2 bases left between them. The CDR3 region is CASSLYSNQPQHF. CDR3 nucleotide sequence: TGTGCCAGCAGCTTATATAGCAATCAGCCCCAGCATTTT.